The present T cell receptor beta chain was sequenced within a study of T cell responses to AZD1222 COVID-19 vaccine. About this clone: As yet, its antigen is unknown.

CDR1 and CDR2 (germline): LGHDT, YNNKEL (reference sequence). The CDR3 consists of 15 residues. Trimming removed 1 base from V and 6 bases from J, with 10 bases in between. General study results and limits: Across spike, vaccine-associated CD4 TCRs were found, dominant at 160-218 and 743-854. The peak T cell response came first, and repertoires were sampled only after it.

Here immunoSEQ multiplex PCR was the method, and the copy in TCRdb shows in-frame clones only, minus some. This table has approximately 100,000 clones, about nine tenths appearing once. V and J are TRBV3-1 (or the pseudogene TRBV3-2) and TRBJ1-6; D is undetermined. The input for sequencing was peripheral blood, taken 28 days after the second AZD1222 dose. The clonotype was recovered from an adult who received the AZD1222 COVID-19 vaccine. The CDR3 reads CASSQVVGGNSPLHF. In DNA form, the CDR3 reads TGTGCCAGCAGCCAAGTTGTGGGAGGTAATTCACCCCTCCACTTT.